The source of this T cell receptor beta chain is a study of blood T cell repertoires in COVID-19. CDR1 and CDR2 from the germline V gene are SGHNT and YYREEE (reference sequence). This CDR3 has 13 amino acids. The germline V and J ends were trimmed by 0 bases and 11 bases, with 9 bases remaining between them. Some clones are missing from TCRdb's copy, which holds only in-frame ones; the method was immunoSEQ multiplex PCR. The sample includes approximately 270,000 clones, approximately 85% seen only once; the top ten take approximately 2%. Sequencing was carried out using PBMCs or T cells enriched from blood (not recorded which). The chain is built from TRBV5-4 and TRBJ1-6, with D possibly being TRBD1 (6 bases). The TCR was taken from a woman in her forties or fifties who had recovered from COVID-19. DNA of the CDR3: TGTGCCAGCAGCTTGGCCGGGGGGCCACCCCTCCACTTT. Translating gives CASSLAGGPPLHF.